This T cell receptor (beta chain) came from a study of T cell responses to AZD1222 COVID-19 vaccine. CDR3 length equals 14 residues. Deletions cut 1 base from V and 7 bases from J, with 14 bases between. Germline loops: CDR1 SGHDN, CDR2 FVKESK. Using immunoSEQ multiplex PCR, the repertoire was profiled, and TCRdb retains in-frame clones only, with some absent. The repertoire consists of more than 60,000 clones, with about four fifths occurring once and the leading ten covering about 1.3%. Points from the study as a whole: An increase in Spike-specific TCR breadth and depth was observed after two AZD1222 doses. Nearly half of spike-specific TCRs reportedly target variant regions that are unmutated in the B.1.351 and B.1.1.7 variants.

To note about this clone: Its antigen is undetermined.

This TCR was sampled from an adult who received the AZD1222 COVID-19 vaccine. This chain uses TRBV14 with TRBJ2-7; either TRBD1 or TRBD2 may fit D (5 bases each). The sequencing used peripheral blood, collected 28 days after the second AZD1222 dose. The CDR3 sequence is CASSQGSGAREQYF. The DNA for the CDR3 is TGTGCCAGCAGCCAAGGATCCGGGGCTAGGGAGCAGTACTTC.